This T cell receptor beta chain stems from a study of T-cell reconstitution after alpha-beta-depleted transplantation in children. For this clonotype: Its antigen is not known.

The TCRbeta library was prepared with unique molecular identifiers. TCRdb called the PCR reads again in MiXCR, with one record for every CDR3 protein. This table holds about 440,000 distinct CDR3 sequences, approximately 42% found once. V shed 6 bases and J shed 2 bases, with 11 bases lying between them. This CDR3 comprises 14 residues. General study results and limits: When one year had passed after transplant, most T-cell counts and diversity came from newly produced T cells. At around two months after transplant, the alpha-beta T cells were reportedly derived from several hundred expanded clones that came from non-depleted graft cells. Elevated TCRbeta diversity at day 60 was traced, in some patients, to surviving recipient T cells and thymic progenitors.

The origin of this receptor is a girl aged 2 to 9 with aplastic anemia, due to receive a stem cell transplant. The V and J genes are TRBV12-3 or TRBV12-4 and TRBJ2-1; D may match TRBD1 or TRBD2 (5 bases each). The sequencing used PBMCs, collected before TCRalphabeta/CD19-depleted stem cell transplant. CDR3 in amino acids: CASRGTEPYNEQFF. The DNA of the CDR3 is TGTGCCAGCAGGGGGACCGAACCCTACAATGAGCAGTTCTTC.